This TCR beta chain was found in a study of T-cell reconstitution after alpha-beta-depleted transplantation in children. This clonotype was seen many times. The CDR3 is made up of 13 amino acids. V gave up 6 bases and J gave up 14 bases; unmatched junction bases: 10. As it was prepared, the TCRbeta library received unique molecular identifiers. TCRdb ran MiXCR on the PCR reads and lists one entry per CDR3 protein. The sample has 200,000 or so distinct CDR3 sequences; about 8.2% are singletons. J is TRBJ1-6 and V is TRBV12-3 or TRBV12-4; the match to TRBD1 covers 7 bases. The receptor comes from a male patient between 2 and 15 years old who had a stem cell transplant for acute myeloid leukemia, so the T cells may come from the graft donor. The sample was PBMCs, mostly from graft donor cells, taken 360 days after TCRalphabeta/CD19-depleted stem cell transplant. The CDR3 loop is CASSRDRAGSLHF. CDR3 DNA: TGTGCCAGCAGCCGAGACAGGGCGGGGTCCCTCCACTTT.